This record looks at one T cell receptor (beta chain) sequence and its context. The target antigen is unknown. The same CDR3 is also encoded by other DNA sequences in this sample. The record originates from a study of shared clonotypes between healthy human individuals. On the study more broadly: A few men and a couple of women, aged 18 to 49, were donors. Donors had three CD4 naive, three CD4 memory, two CD8 naive and one CD8 memory plate apiece. Whole-study findings and limits: Clonotype sharing across several donors was observed for roughly 5% of naive CD4 clonotypes.

Per the original methods: ImmunoSEQ sequences covered only the junction and lacked quality scores; filtering therefore differed. The method was immunoSEQ multiplex PCR; TCRdb's version includes in-frame clones alone and lacks a portion of them. The V and J calls and clone size are taken from that table; D and trimming were inferred from the DNA. The sample shows about 2.3 million clones, 85% to 95% of them seen only once. CDR1 and CDR2 (germline): SGHRS, YFSETQ. The CDR3 covers 14 residues. Trimming took 2 bases from V and 1 from J, leaving 9 bases between them. The chain combines TRBV5-1 with TRBJ1-1; D gene uncertain. Material: naive CD4+ T cells from PBMCs. Stated subset: CD45RA+ positively selected. This TCR derives from a man between 18 and 29 years old in good health. Some clones in this sample may be carry-over from other donors' samples. Written as DNA, the CDR3 is TGCGCCAGCAGCTTTGCCCGAGGGAACACTGAAGCTTTCTTT. Translating it yields CASSFARGNTEAFF.